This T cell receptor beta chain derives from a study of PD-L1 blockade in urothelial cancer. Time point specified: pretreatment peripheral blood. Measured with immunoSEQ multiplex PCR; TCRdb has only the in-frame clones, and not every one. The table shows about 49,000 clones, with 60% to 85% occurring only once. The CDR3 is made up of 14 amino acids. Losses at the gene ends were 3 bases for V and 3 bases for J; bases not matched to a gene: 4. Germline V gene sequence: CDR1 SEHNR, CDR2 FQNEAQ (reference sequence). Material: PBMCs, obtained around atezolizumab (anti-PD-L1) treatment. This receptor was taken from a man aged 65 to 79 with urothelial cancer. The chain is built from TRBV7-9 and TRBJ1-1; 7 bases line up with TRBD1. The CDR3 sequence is CASSLDTGDTEAFF. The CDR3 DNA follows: TGTGCCAGCAGCTTGGATACAGGGGACACTGAAGCTTTCTTT.